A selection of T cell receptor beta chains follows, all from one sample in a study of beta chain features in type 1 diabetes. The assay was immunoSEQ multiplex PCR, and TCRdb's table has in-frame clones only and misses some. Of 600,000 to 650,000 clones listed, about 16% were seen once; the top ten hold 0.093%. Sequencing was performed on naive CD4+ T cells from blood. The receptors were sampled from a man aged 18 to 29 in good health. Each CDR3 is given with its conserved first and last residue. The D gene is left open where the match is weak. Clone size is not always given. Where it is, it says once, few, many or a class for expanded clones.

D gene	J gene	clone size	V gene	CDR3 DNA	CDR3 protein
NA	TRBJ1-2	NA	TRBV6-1	TGTGCCATCAGTGAGTCGAGGGGGATCTATGGCTACACCTTC	CAISESRGIYGYTF
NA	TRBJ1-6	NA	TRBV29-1	TGCAGCGTTAGGTACAGCGTTAATTCACCCCTCCACTTT	CSVRYSVNSPLHF
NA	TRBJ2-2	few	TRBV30	TGTGCCAGCACGCCCACGACCCGGGGGCCGAACACCGGGGAGCTGTTTTTT	CASTPTTRGPNTGELFF
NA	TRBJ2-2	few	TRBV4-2	TGTGCCAGCAGCTACGAACAGGGACAGAACACCGGGGAGCTGTTTTTT	CASSYEQGQNTGELFF
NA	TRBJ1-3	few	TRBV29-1	TGCAGCGTTTACAGGGGAAACACCATATATTTT	CSVYRGNTIYF
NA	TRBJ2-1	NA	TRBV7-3	TGTGCCAGCAGCCGCAGGGGAGGTCTCAATGAGCAGTTCTTC	CASSRRGGLNEQFF
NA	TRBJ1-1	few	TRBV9	TGTGCCAGCAGCGTAGACCCTTTGAGGAACAAAGCTTTCTTT	CASSVDPLRNKAFF
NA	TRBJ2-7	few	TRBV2	TGTGCCAGCAGTGAATTCTACGAGCAGTACTTC	CASSEFYEQYF
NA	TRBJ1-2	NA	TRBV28	TGTGCCAGCACCCGGGCAGGGAGTAACTATGGCTACACCTTC	CASTRAGSNYGYTF
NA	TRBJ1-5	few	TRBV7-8	TGTGCCAGCAGCTTAGTCAGGGTCCCCAATCAGCCCCAGCATTTT	CASSLVRVPNQPQHF
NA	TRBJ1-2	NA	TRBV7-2	TGTGCCAGCAGGGCTACAGGGAGCTATGGCTACACCTTC	CASRATGSYGYTF
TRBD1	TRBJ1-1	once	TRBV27	TGTGCCAGCAAACCCCAGACAGGGGGGGGGACTGAAGCTTTCTTT	CASKPQTGGGTEAFF
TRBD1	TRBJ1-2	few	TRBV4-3	TGCGCCAGCAGCCAAGATGGGACAGGGGAGTATGGCTACACCTTC	CASSQDGTGEYGYTF
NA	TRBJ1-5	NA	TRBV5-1	TGCGCCAGCAGCGGGGGGTCTGTTGGTGAAGATCAGCCCCAGCATTTT	CASSGGSVGEDQPQHF
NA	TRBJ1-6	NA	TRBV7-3	TGTGCCAGCAGCTTAGCGGGGTTTACACCCCTCCACTTT	CASSLAGFTPLHF
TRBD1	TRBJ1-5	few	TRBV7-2	TGTGCCAGCAGCTTAGTACCTCAGTCCCAGGGGGGACAGCCCCAGCATTTT	CASSLVPQSQGGQPQHF
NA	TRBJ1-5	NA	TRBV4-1	TGCGCCAGCAGCCAAGTAGGTCGACAGCGCAATCAGCCCCAGCATTTT	CASSQVGRQRNQPQHF
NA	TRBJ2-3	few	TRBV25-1	TGTGCCAGCAGTGAATTTCATCGCACAGATACGCAGTATTTT	CASSEFHRTDTQYF
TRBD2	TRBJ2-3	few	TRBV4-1	TGCGCCAGCAGCCGCGGCGCACAGATAATTCTAGCGGGAGGGCGGGGCACAGATACGCAGTATTTT	CASSRGAQIILAGGRGTDTQYF
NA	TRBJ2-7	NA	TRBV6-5	TGTGCCAGCAGTTACTCGAGGTTTCTGTACGAGCAGTACTTC	CASSYSRFLYEQYF
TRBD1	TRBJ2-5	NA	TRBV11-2	TGTGCCAGCAGCTTAGATCAAGCAGGGGGAGAGACCCAGTACTTC	CASSLDQAGGETQYF
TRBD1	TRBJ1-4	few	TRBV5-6	TGTGCCAGCAGCCAGACCCCGACAGGGCGGGATGAAAAACTGTTTTTT	CASSQTPTGRDEKLFF
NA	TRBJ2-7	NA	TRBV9	TGTGCCAGCAGCGTAGCCCCCGGCAGTTCCTACGAGCAGTACTTC	CASSVAPGSSYEQYF
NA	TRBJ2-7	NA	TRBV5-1	TGCGCCAGCAGCTTAACTCCCCTGCTGGACAGCCTCATCTACGAGCAGTACTTC	CASSLTPLLDSLIYEQYF
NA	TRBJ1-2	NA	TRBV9	TGTGCCAGCAGCGTCCAGGTGGGGACCTATGGCTACACCTTC	CASSVQVGTYGYTF
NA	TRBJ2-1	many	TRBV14	TGTGCCAGCAGCCAACCAGAGGCGGCTCTCGGGAGACGCCAGTTCTTC	CASSQPEAALGRRQFF
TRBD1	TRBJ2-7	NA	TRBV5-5	TGTGCCAGCAGCTTGCCCCCGGGACAGGAGCAGTACTTC	CASSLPPGQEQYF
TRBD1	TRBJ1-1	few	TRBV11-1	TGTGCCAGCAGCGGCACAGGGGGTCGAAACACTGAAGCTTTCTTT	CASSGTGGRNTEAFF
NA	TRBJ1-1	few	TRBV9	TGTGCCAGCAGCGTAGAGGGCAGGGAGAACACTGAAGCTTTCTTT	CASSVEGRENTEAFF
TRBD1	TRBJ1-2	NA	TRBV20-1	TGCAGTGCCGGACAGGGGATTGGCTACACCTTC	CSAGQGIGYTF
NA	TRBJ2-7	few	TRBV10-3	TGTGCCAGCCGACAGAGCCCCTACGAGCAGTACTTC	CASRQSPYEQYF
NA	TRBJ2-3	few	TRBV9	TGTGCCAGCAGCACCGGACCAACGCAGTATTTT	CASSTGPTQYF
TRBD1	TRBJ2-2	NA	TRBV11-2	TGTGCCAGCAGCCCGGACAGGGCCGGGGAGCTGTTTTTT	CASSPDRAGELFF
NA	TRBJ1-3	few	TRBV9	TGTTCCAGCAAAGCAGGGGCCTCTGGAAACACCATATATTTT	CSSKAGASGNTIYF
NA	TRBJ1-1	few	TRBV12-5	TGTGCTAGTGGTTTGGTTGTCGGGGGGAACACTGAAGCTTTCTTT	CASGLVVGGNTEAFF
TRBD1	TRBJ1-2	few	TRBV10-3	TGTGCCATCAGTGGACAGGGGGACGGCTACACCTTC	CAISGQGDGYTF
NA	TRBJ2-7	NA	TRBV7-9	TGTGCCAGCACCAATGTCCCCGACAAGTCCTACGAGCAGTACTTC	CASTNVPDKSYEQYF
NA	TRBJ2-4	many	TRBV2	TGTGCCAGCAGTGTTTCATCCCCAAGCGGGTACTTC	CASSVSSPSGYF
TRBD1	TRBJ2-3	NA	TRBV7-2	TGTGCCAGCAGCTTAGGACAGGGGCATTCCACAGATACGCAGTATTTT	CASSLGQGHSTDTQYF
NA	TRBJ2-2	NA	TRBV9	TGTGCCAGCAGCGTCCTACATATGAACACCGGGGAGCTGTTTTTT	CASSVLHMNTGELFF
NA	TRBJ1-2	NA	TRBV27	TGTGCCAGCAGACTATTGGGGGGCGACTATGGCTACACCTTC	CASRLLGGDYGYTF
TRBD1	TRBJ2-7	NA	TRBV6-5	TGTGCCAGCAGTTACTTGAACAGGGGGAGTAGCTACGAGCAGTACTTC	CASSYLNRGSSYEQYF
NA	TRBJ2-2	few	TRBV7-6	TGTGCCAGCAGACCCCGGGCGTGGGGCACCGGGGAGCTGTTTTTT	CASRPRAWGTGELFF
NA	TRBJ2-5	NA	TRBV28	TGTGCCAGCAGTTTAGGTATTGGCCGCCTGGGGACCCAAGAGACCCAGTACTTC	CASSLGIGRLGTQETQYF
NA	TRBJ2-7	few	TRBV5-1	TGCGCCAGCAGCTTGGCCGCAGGGGTCAACGAGCAGTACTTC	CASSLAAGVNEQYF
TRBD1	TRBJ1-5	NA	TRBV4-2	TGTGCCAGCAGCCAAGAGATTCAGGGACAGGGTGCTCAGCCCCAGCATTTT	CASSQEIQGQGAQPQHF
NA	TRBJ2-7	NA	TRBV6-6	TGTGCCAGCAGTGGGGGCAGCCAATCTTACGAGCAGTACTTC	CASSGGSQSYEQYF
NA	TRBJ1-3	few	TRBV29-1	TGCAGCGTTGGTCACAGTGGAAACACCATATATTTT	CSVGHSGNTIYF
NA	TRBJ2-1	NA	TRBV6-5	TGTGCCAGCAGTTCCCCCGGTAGGGGGGGCGAGCAGTTCTTC	CASSSPGRGGEQFF
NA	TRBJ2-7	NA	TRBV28	TGTGCCAGCAGTGGCACTAGCCGCAGAGTCCCGGAGTACTTC	CASSGTSRRVPEYF
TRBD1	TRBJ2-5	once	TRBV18	TGTGCCAGCTCAAGGGACAGCCACCAAGAGACCCAGTACTTC	CASSRDSHQETQYF